This TCR beta chain was documented in a study of OX40 agonist ivuxolimab in advanced cancers. Turning to the study itself: Patients were roughly 81% male with ages roughly 20 to 90, mean 60.

Assay used: immunoSEQ multiplex PCR; TCRdb lists only in-frame clones, some missing. This table holds more than 45,000 clones, approximately 86% found once. People who had autoimmune disease history or systemic immunosuppression were excluded. Germline CDR1 SGHNT, CDR2 YYREEE (reference sequence). The length of the CDR3 is 12 residues. Trimming cost V 0 bases and J 4 bases, with 4 bases left between them. The chain employs TRBV5-4 and TRBJ1-1, with D unresolved. This receptor was obtained from an adult with an advanced solid tumor such as melanoma, head and neck, liver or kidney cancer. Sample: CD4+ or CD8+ T cells sorted from blood, taken in a trial of the OX40 agonist ivuxolimab. The CDR3 DNA is TGTGCCAGCAGCTTGGACATCACTGAAGCTTTCTTT. Protein: CASSLDITEAFF.